This passage covers 27 T cell receptor beta chains from one sample sequenced in a study of shared clonotypes between healthy human individuals (dated by TCRdb to the early 2020s). The method behind the library was the immunoSEQ multiplex PCR assay. Here the immuneACCESS table is served through TCRdb, limited to in-frame sequences with V and J called. Missing clones are a known gap in these copies; in checked studies unresolved V genes cover under half, and the rest lacks a known reason. Present in this sample are 2 million to 2.5 million clones, roughly 90% of which were seen just once. The top ten clonotypes cover about 0.36% of the sample. Specimen: naive CD4+ T cells from PBMCs. Per the publication, the cell subset or site label means: CD45RA+ positively selected. The source of these receptors is a man aged 18 to 30 in good health. Some clones in this sample may be carry-over from other donors' samples.

The count of this clone is one. V gene TRBV9 combines with J gene TRBJ2-6; 16 bases are shared with TRBD2. Germline CDR1 SGDLS, CDR2 YYNGEE. The junction had 3 bases not matched to a gene; V was cut back by 4 bases and J by 2 bases. The CDR3 covers 18 residues. The CDR3 nucleotides are TGTGCCAGCAGCCTAGGGACTAGCGGGAGGGCTGGGGCCAACGTCCTGACTTTC. Its protein product is CASSLGTSGRAGANVLTF.

This clone has only one observation. This rearrangement joins TRBV7-9 to TRBJ1-2; TRBD1 agrees at 7 bases. The germline V gene encodes CDR1 SEHNR and CDR2 FQNEAQ (reference sequence). The junction had 5 bases not matched to a gene; V was cut back by 3 bases and J by 7 bases. The length of the CDR3 is 13 residues. The CDR3 protein is CASSFEGAGGYTF. The CDR3 nucleotides read TGTGCCAGCAGCTTTGAGGGGGCGGGTGGCTACACCTTC.

The J gene is TRBJ1-4, the V gene TRBV19, with a weak D call TRBD1 (5 bases). The V gene lost 3 bases and the J gene lost 7 bases, with 12 bases spanning the gap. Looked up from germline, CDR1 is LNHDA and CDR2 is SQIVND (reference sequence). This CDR3 contains 14 residues. In nucleotides, the CDR3 is TGTGCCAGTAGTATGAGGGGCGGGGTTGAAAAACTGTTTTTT. Translation: CASSMRGGVEKLFF. The full variable domain, its missing parts supplied by reference TRBV19 and TRBJ1-4, is DGGITQSPKYLFRKEGQNVTLSCEQNLNHDAMYWYRQDPGQGLRLIYYSQIVNDFQKGDIAEGYSVSREKKESFPLTVTSAQKNPTAFYLCASSMRGGVEKLFFGSGTQLSVL.

The chain combines TRBV15 with TRBJ2-5; D possibly corresponds to TRBD2 (5 bases). With 3 bases removed from V and 5 bases from J, the gap between germline ends came to 7 bases. This CDR3 is built from 12 residues. CDR1 and CDR2 (germline): LNHNV, YYDKDF (reference sequence). Written as DNA, the CDR3 is TGTGCCACCAGCAGCACGGGGGAGACCCAGTACTTC. Protein: CATSSTGETQYF.

This sequence joins TRBV25-1 and TRBJ1-6, with 9 nucleotides matching TRBD1. The CDR3 consists of 13 residues. Germline trimming cut 6 bases from V and 7 bases from J; bases unmatched to any gene: 1. Germline V gene data show CDR1 as MGHDK and CDR2 as SYGVNS. CDR3: CASRTGGNSPLHF. The DNA for the CDR3 is TGTGCCAGCAGGACAGGGGGGAATTCACCCCTCCACTTT.

V is TRBV6-1 and J is TRBJ2-7; D call uncertain. The germline CDR1 and CDR2 sequences are MNHNS and SASEGT. The CDR3 extends over 10 amino acids. The V and J ends lost 6 bases and 3 bases respectively, with 3 bases between them. CDR3: CASRNYEQYF. The DNA for the CDR3 is TGTGCCAGCAGGAACTACGAGCAGTACTTC.

Comments on this clone: One end of the junction varies from germline; a read error may be responsible. V usage is TRBV28 and J usage is TRBJ1-2; D may be TRBD1 (6 bases). The CDR3 covers 11 residues. Germline V gene lookup returns CDR1 MDHEN and CDR2 SYDVKM. DNA of the CDR3: TGTGCCAGCAGTTCACAGGGTGGCTTGGCCTTC. Residues: CASSSQGGLAF.

Here the CDR3 reads CAWKWRGLTGELFF. The CDR3 nucleotides are TGTGCCTGGAAATGGCGGGGCCTCACCGGGGAGCTGTTTTTT. This sequence joins TRBV30 and TRBJ2-2; D may be TRBD2 (6 bases). V was clipped by 4 bases and J by 4 bases, with 13 bases between them. The germline gives CDR1 GTSNPN, CDR2 SVGIG (reference sequence). The CDR3 length is 14 residues.

This chain connects TRBV6-6 to TRBJ1-2, with a possible D match to TRBD1 (5 bases). This CDR3 region has 13 residues. Trimming removed 5 bases from V and 8 bases from J, with 15 bases in between. CDR1 MNHNY and CDR2 SVGAGI come from the germline V gene (reference sequence). CDR3 nucleotides: TGTGCCAGCAGTCTCGGGACGGTCGGAGGCTACACCTTC. This gives the protein CASSLGTVGGYTF.

The chain carries TRBV28 and TRBJ1-2; 8 bases match TRBD1. The CDR3 totals 13 residues. V dropped 6 bases and J dropped 5; count of bases not matched to a gene: 5. Germline assignment: CDR1 MDHEN and CDR2 SYDVKM. CDR3 sequence reads: CASSDRGWYGYTF. The CDR3 bases are TGTGCCAGCAGCGACAGGGGATGGTATGGCTACACCTTC.

The V and J genes are TRBV4-1 and TRBJ1-2; 9 bases map to TRBD1. In germline, CDR1 is MGHRA, CDR2 YSYEKL. This CDR3 is built from 16 residues. The V and J ends lost 2 bases and 3 bases, in that order; junction bases with no gene match: 7. The CDR3 DNA reads as TGCGCCAGCAGCCAAAGCGGGACAGGGAGGGACTATGGCTACACCTTC. It codes for CASSQSGTGRDYGYTF.

This chain links TRBV18 with TRBJ2-7; 11 nucleotides agree with TRBD2. CDR1 is KGHSH, CDR2 LQKENI, per germline. The V gene end was trimmed by 6 bases and the J gene end by 1 base; junction bases not matched to a gene: 17. This CDR3 contains 19 residues. CDR3 DNA: TGTGCCAGCTCCCAAACCAGGGGGACTAGCGGTGGGGATTCCTACGAGCAGTACTTC. This translates into CASSQTRGTSGGDSYEQYF.

Details on this clone: Distinct nucleotide sequences in the sample also encode this CDR3. This rearrangement joins TRBV5-4 to TRBJ2-7; D possibly uses TRBD1 or TRBD2 (5 bases each). Trimming removed 1 base at V and 1 base at J, with 12 bases between. Germline loops: CDR1 SGHNT, CDR2 YYREEE (reference sequence). This CDR3 contains 15 residues. Here the CDR3 DNA reads TGTGCCAGCAGCTTGCCCGGGACCGAGTCCTACGAGCAGTACTTC. This gives the protein CASSLPGTESYEQYF.

The rearrangement uses TRBV14 and TRBJ1-5; tentative D call: TRBD1 (6 bases). V lost 1 base, J lost 7 bases, and 8 bases lay in between. This CDR3 is 13 amino acids long. Germline V CDR1 and CDR2: SGHDN, FVKESK. The CDR3 sequence is CASSQAGGQPQHF. The CDR3 DNA reads TGTGCCAGCAGCCAAGCGGGGGGCCAGCCCCAGCATTTT.

This clone appeared a single time. The rearrangement uses TRBV7-2 and TRBJ1-5, with D possibly matching TRBD1 (5 bases). V lost 5 bases and J lost 2, with 13 bases in between. Germline-derived CDR1 and CDR2 are SGHTA and FQGNSA. This CDR3 has 15 amino acids. The CDR3 is CASSPRVSRNQPQHF. DNA of the CDR3: TGTGCCAGCAGCCCCAGGGTATCCCGCAATCAGCCCCAGCATTTT.

This clone appeared a single time. V usage is TRBV12-5 and J usage is TRBJ2-2, with no clear D. The germline V and J ends were trimmed by 8 bases and 6 bases, with 10 bases remaining between them. In germline, CDR1 is LGHNT, CDR2 FRNRAP. The CDR3 has 12 residues. The CDR3 DNA is TGTGCTAGTAGAGAGCCTGCCGGGGAGCTGTTTTTT. Amino acids: CASREPAGELFF. The full variable domain, completed using reference TRBV12-5 and TRBJ2-2, is DARVTQTPRHKVTEMGQEVTMRCQPILGHNTVFWYRQTMMQGLELLAYFRNRAPLDDSGMPKDRFSAEMPDATLATLKIQPSEPRDSAVYFCASREPAGELFFGEGSRLTVL.

The V and J genes are TRBV28 and TRBJ2-2, with D possibly matching TRBD1 (5 bases). V lost 7 bases, J lost 1 base, and 13 bases lay in between. Looked up from germline, CDR1 is MDHEN and CDR2 is SYDVKM. The CDR3 has 15 residues. CDR3 DNA sequence: TGTGCCAGCACCCGCAGGGCGATGAACACCGGGGAGCTGTTTTTT. Encoded protein: CASTRRAMNTGELFF.

The chain carries TRBV7-2 and TRBJ1-5; D ambiguous. CDR1 and CDR2 from the germline V gene are SGHTA and FQGNSA. This CDR3 region has 16 residues. Trimming took off 5 bases at V and 0 bases at J, with 14 bases between the two ends. The CDR3 coding sequence is TGTGCCAGCAGCCCAGAGGTCCGGTATAGCAATCAGCCCCAGCATTTT. It is translated as CASSPEVRYSNQPQHF. The complete variable domain, with remaining parts taken from reference TRBV7-2 and TRBJ1-5, reads GAGVSQSPSNKVTEKGKDVELRCDPISGHTALYWYRQSLGQGLEFLIYFQGNSAPDKSGLPSDRFSAERTGGSVSTLTIQRTQQEDSAVYLCASSPEVRYSNQPQHFGDGTRLSIL.

This chain links TRBV7-2 with TRBJ1-1; D not resolved. V was cut by 4 bases and J by 1 base, with 7 bases left in between. The CDR3 covers 13 residues. Germline CDR1 SGHTA, CDR2 FQGNSA. The CDR3: CASSSPPNTEAFF. CDR3 nucleotides: TGTGCCAGCAGCTCCCCCCCGAACACTGAAGCTTTCTTT. The full variable domain, its missing parts supplied by reference TRBV7-2 and TRBJ1-1, is GAGVSQSPSNKVTEKGKDVELRCDPISGHTALYWYRQSLGQGLEFLIYFQGNSAPDKSGLPSDRFSAERTGGSVSTLTIQRTQQEDSAVYLCASSSPPNTEAFFGQGTRLTVV.

The chain recombines TRBV6-5 with TRBJ2-7, with unresolved D. Looked up from germline, CDR1 is MNHEY and CDR2 is SVGAGI. Trimming removed 0 bases at V and 0 bases at J, with 6 bases between. The CDR3 consists of 14 residues. The CDR3 loop is CASSYSPTSYEQYF. CDR3 DNA: TGTGCCAGCAGTTACTCGCCCACCTCCTACGAGCAGTACTTC.

A remark on this clone: The same CDR3 is also encoded by other DNA sequences in this sample. This chain connects TRBV28 to TRBJ2-2; 9 nucleotides line up with TRBD1. Per the germline V gene, CDR1 is MDHEN and CDR2 is SYDVKM. J lost 5 bases, V lost 5 bases, and 3 bases had no gene match. The CDR3 contains 14 residues. The CDR3 region is CASSPGQGTGELFF. In DNA form, the CDR3 reads TGTGCCAGCAGTCCGGGACAGGGAACCGGGGAGCTGTTTTTT.

V and J are TRBV30 and TRBJ1-5; D gene uncertain. The ends were cut back, 4 bases at V and 2 bases at J, with 9 bases in the middle. Germline V gene lookup returns CDR1 GTSNPN and CDR2 SVGIG (reference sequence). The CDR3 contains 13 residues. As DNA, the CDR3 is TGTGCCTGGACCCCCGGAGGCAATCAGCCCCAGCATTTT. Amino acids: CAWTPGGNQPQHF.

V is TRBV5-1 and J is TRBJ2-1; D tentatively reads TRBD1 or TRBD2 (5 bases each). V was pared by 4 bases and J by 12 bases, with 17 bases between. Germline CDR1 reads SGHRS; CDR2 reads YFSETQ. There are 13 residues in the CDR3. CDR3 loop: CASSSRDRLWQFF. The CDR3 DNA reads as TGCGCCAGCAGCAGCCGGGACCGACTCTGGCAGTTCTTC.

J is TRBJ1-2 and V is TRBV11-2; 10 nucleotides line up with TRBD1. The CDR3 consists of 15 residues. Germline-derived CDR1 and CDR2 are SGHAT and FQNNGV. After removal of 4 bases from V and 2 bases from J, the junction contained 4 bases not matched to a gene. This CDR3 is CASSYGTGANYGYTF. The CDR3 DNA reads TGTGCCAGCAGCTACGGGACAGGGGCGAACTATGGCTACACCTTC.

The chain joins TRBV4-3 to TRBJ2-3; 10 bases fit TRBD2. With 3 bases clipped from V and 3 bases from J, the junction kept 12 bases outside the gene matches. Germline values: CDR1 LGHNA, CDR2 YSLEER. There are 18 residues in the CDR3. DNA for the CDR3: TGCGCCAGCAGCCACTCTAGCGGGAGATACACGGGGACAGATACGCAGTATTTT. Its translation is CASSHSSGRYTGTDTQYF.

The rearrangement uses TRBV6-1 and TRBJ1-6, with 7 bases lining up with TRBD1. The J segment lost 6 bases and the V segment lost 4 bases, leaving 6 bases of the junction unmatched. Germline-derived CDR1 and CDR2 are MNHNS and SASEGT. This CDR3 region has 15 residues. The CDR3 protein is CASSAWGQTNSPLHF. CDR3 DNA sequence: TGTGCCAGCAGTGCCTGGGGACAGACTAATTCACCCCTCCACTTT.

The rearrangement joins TRBV9 to TRBJ2-5, with D possibly TRBD2 on 5 matching bases. Trimming left V 0 bases short and J 5 bases short, with 14 bases between. The CDR3 contains 15 residues. CDR1 is SGDLS, CDR2 YYNGEE, per germline. CDR3 loop: CASSVGLAQPETQYF. CDR3 nucleotides: TGTGCCAGCAGCGTAGGCCTAGCCCAGCCGGAGACCCAGTACTTC.